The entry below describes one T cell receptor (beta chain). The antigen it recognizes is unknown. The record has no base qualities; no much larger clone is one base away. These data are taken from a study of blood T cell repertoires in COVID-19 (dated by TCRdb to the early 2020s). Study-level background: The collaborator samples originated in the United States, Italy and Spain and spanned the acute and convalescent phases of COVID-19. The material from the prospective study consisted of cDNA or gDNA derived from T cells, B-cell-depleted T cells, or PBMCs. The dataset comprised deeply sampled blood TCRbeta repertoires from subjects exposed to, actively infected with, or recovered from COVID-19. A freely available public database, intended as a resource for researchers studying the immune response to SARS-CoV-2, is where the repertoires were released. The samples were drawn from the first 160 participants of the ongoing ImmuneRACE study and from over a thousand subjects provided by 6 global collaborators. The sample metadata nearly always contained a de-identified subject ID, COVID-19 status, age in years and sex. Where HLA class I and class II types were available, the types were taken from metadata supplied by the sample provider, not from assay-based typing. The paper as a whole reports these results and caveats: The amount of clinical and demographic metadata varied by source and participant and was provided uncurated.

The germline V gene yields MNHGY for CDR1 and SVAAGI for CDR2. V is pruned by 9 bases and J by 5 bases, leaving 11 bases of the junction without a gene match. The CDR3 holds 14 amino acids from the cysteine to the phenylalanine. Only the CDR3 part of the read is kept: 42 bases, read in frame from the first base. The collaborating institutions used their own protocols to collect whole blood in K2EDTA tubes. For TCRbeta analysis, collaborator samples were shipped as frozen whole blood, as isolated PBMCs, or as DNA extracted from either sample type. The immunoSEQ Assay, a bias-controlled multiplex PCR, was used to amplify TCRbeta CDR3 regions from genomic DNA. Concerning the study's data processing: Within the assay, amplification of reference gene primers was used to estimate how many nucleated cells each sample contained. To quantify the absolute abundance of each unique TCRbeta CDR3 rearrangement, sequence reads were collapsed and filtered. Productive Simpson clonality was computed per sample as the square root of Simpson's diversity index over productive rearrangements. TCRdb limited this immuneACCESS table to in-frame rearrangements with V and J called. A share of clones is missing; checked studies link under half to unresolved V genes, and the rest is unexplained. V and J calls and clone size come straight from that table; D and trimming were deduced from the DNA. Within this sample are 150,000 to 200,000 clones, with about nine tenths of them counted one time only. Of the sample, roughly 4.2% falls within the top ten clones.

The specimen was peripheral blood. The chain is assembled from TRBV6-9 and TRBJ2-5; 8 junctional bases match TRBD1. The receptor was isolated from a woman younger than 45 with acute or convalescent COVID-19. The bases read TGTGCCAGGCCTCCGCAGGGGGCTTTGGAGACCCAGTACTTC. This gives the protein CARPPQGALETQYF.